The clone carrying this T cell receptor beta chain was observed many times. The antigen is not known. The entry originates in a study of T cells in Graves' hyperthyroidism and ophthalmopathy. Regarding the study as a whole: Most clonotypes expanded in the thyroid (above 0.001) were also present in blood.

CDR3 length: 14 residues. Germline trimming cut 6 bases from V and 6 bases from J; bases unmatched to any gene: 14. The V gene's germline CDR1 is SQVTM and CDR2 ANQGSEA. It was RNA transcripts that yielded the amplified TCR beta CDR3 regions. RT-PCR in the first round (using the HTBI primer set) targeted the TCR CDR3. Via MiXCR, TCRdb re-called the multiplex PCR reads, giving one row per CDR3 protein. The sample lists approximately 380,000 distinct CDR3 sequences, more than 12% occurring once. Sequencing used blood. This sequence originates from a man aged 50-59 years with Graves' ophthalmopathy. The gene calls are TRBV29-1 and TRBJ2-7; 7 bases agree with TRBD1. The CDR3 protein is CSVSLVQQGREQYF. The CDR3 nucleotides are TGCAGCGTGTCATTGGTTCAACAGGGGCGCGAGCAGTACTTC.